This T cell receptor (beta chain) was documented in a study of blood T cell repertoires in COVID-19. Study background: From the United States, Italy and Spain came samples of acute and convalescent COVID-19. In each case, the material was cDNA or gDNA derived from T cells, B-cell-depleted T cells, or PBMCs.

Authors' data handling: Amplifying reference gene primers gave estimates of nucleated cell counts. Clones were read by immunoSEQ multiplex PCR, and TCRdb kept only the in-frame ones, dropping some. The DNA was the basis for D and trimming; V, J and clone size are from that table. In the table there are around 700,000 clones, over 80% of which are singletons. V dropped 1 base and J dropped 0; count of bases not matched to a gene: 0. This CDR3 is built from 14 residues. Germline CDR1 and CDR2: SGHTA and FQGNSA. Sequencing was carried out using peripheral blood. The receptor comes from a young woman with acute or convalescent COVID-19. The chain couples TRBV7-2 to TRBJ2-7, with 7 bases fitting TRBD1. The CDR3: CASSLGDSSYEQYF. The CDR3 DNA reads TGTGCCAGCAGCTTAGGGGACAGCTCCTACGAGCAGTACTTC.